The source of this T cell receptor (beta chain) is a study of Ad26.COV2.S vaccination and SARS-CoV-2 variants. The CDR3 consists of 15 residues. V was shortened by 3 bases and J by 2 bases, with 11 bases between the two germline ends. Germline values: CDR1 LNHNV, CDR2 YYDKDF (reference sequence). Sequencing was performed with immunoSEQ multiplex PCR; in TCRdb, only in-frame clones are kept and a portion is missing. The table lists about 350,000 clones, around 88% of them singletons. Treatment specified: around 19 received Ad26.COV2.S at low or high dose, single or two shots; 5 received placebo; per-sample allocation not given. Vaccine and placebo recipients were sampled on day 63 after the first injection. In the vaccine, an Ad26 vector expressed the SARS-CoV-2 spike of the Wuhan strain.

This chain connects TRBV15 to TRBJ1-5; no firm D call. Here the sequenced sample was peripheral blood, taken in a trial of Ad26.COV2.S vaccine versus placebo. The source is a person aged 18-60 years who received the Ad26.COV2.S COVID-19 vaccine or a placebo. CDR3 sequence (DNA): TGTGCCACCAGCAGTGGCCATAGGGGCAATCAGCCCCAGCATTTT. Protein sequence: CATSSGHRGNQPQHF. The full variable domain, with the rest looked up from reference TRBV15 and TRBJ1-5, is DAMVIQNPRYQVTQFGKPVTLSCSQTLNHNVMYWYQQKSSQAPKLLFHYYDKDFNNEADTPDNFQSRRPNTSFCFLDIRSPGLGDTAMYLCATSSGHRGNQPQHFGDGTRLSIL.